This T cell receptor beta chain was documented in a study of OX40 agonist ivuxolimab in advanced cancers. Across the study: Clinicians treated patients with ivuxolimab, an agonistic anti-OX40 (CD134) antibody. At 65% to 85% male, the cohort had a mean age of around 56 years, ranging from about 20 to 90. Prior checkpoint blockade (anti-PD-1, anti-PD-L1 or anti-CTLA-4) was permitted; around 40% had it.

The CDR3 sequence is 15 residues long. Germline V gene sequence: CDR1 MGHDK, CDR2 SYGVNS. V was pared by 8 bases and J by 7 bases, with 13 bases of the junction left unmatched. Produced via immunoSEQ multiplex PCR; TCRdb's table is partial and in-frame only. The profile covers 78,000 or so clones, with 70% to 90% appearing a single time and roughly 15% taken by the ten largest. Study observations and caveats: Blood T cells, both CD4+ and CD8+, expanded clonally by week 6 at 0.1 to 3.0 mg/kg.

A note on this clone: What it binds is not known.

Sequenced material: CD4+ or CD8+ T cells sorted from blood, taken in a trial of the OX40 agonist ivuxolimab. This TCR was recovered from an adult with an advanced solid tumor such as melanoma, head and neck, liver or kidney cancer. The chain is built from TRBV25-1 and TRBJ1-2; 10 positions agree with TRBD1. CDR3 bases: TGTGCCAGCGGGGGCCCGACAGGGGGCGTAGGTGGCTACACCTTC. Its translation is CASGGPTGGVGGYTF.